Following are 20 T cell receptor beta chains from one sample sequenced in a study of cytotoxic CD8 clonotypes in ibrutinib-treated CLL. Clones were read by immunoSEQ multiplex PCR, and TCRdb kept only the in-frame ones, dropping some. Of a few hundred thousand clones in the sample, roughly 67% are singletons; the top ten hold approximately 6%. The source was PBMCs, collected after 36 months of ibrutinib treatment. These receptors originate from a human donor with chronic lymphocytic leukemia.

The chain couples TRBV7-9 to TRBJ1-2; 11 bases are shared with TRBD1. CDR1 SEHNR and CDR2 FQNEAQ come from the germline V gene (reference sequence). The CDR3 runs 16 residues. Losses at the gene ends were 2 bases for V and 6 bases for J; bases not matched to a gene: 8. The CDR3 reads CASSLSPDRGQDGYTF. The CDR3 DNA reads as TGTGCCAGCAGCTTATCCCCGGACAGGGGGCAAGATGGCTACACCTTC.

The V and J genes are TRBV6-6 and TRBJ1-2; 9 bases agree with TRBD1. CDR1 MNHNY and CDR2 SVGAGI come from the germline V gene (reference sequence). After removal of 0 bases from V and 8 bases from J, the junction contained 7 bases not matched to a gene. The CDR3 consists of 15 residues. The CDR3 DNA reads as TGTGCCAGCAGTTACTCGCCCTACAGGGGGCAAGGCTACACCTTC. As protein: CASSYSPYRGQGYTF.

The V gene is TRBV12-5, the J gene TRBJ1-1; D uncertain. V was trimmed by 6 bases and J by 10 bases, leaving 18 bases between them. The CDR3 has 13 residues. Germline V gene lookup returns CDR1 LGHNT and CDR2 FRNRAP. In DNA, the CDR3 is TGTGCTAGTGGACTTTTTTACAAGTTCGGAGCTTTCTTT. This sequence encodes CASGLFYKFGAFF.

The chain links TRBV7-2 to TRBJ2-1; 9 bases match TRBD2. The CDR3 is made up of 12 amino acids. CDR1 SGHTA and CDR2 FQGNSA come from the germline V gene. Trimming removed 5 bases from V and 12 bases from J; junction bases left unmatched: 5. For the CDR3, the DNA is TGTGCCAGCAGCATACTAGCGGGTGTGCAGTTCTTC. It is translated as CASSILAGVQFF.

The rearrangement uses TRBV4-3 and TRBJ2-1; 7 bases line up with TRBD2. The CDR3 runs 17 residues. The V and J ends lost 0 bases and 8 bases, in that order; junction bases with no gene match: 13. The germline gives CDR1 LGHNA, CDR2 YSLEER. CDR3 residues: CASSQDPAGSRRDEQFF. The CDR3, as DNA: TGCGCCAGCAGCCAAGACCCAGCGGGATCGCGGCGGGATGAGCAGTTCTTC.

This sequence joins TRBV2 and TRBJ1-2; D is perhaps TRBD1 (5 bases). Trimming pared 6 bases from V and 4 bases from J, leaving 18 bases between. The germline V gene has CDR1 SNHLY and CDR2 FYNNEI. The CDR3 runs 15 residues. This CDR3 is CASSHLYRTLYGYTF. CDR3 nucleotide sequence: TGTGCCAGCAGCCACTTATACAGGACCCTCTATGGCTACACCTTC.

This chain links TRBV9 with TRBJ2-1, with 13 bases identical to TRBD2. Germline CDR1 SGDLS, CDR2 YYNGEE. The CDR3 covers 17 residues. J lost 0 bases, V lost 4 bases, and 4 bases had no gene match. The chain's CDR3 is CASSPRLAGGSYNEQFF. CDR3 nucleotide sequence: TGTGCCAGCAGCCCTCGACTAGCGGGAGGCTCCTACAATGAGCAGTTCTTC.

This clone was detected only a few times. The chain employs TRBV5-1 and TRBJ1-1, with D perhaps matching TRBD1 (5 bases). This CDR3 is built from 14 residues. V shed 4 bases and J shed 4 bases, with 14 bases lying between them. CDR1 and CDR2 (germline): SGHRS, YFSETQ. The CDR3 reads CASSRIDGGTEAFF. The CDR3 DNA reads TGCGCCAGCAGCAGGATCGACGGGGGCACTGAAGCTTTCTTT.

V and J are TRBV28 and TRBJ1-2; D perhaps matches TRBD1 (5 bases). The CDR3 is 14 amino acids. The germline V gene encodes CDR1 MDHEN and CDR2 SYDVKM. Deletions cut 7 bases from V and 6 bases from J, with 18 bases between. CDR3: CASTIQVLRDGYTF. The CDR3 region has the DNA TGTGCCAGCACCATACAGGTCCTGCGGGATGGCTACACCTTC.

The chain has TRBV2 and TRBJ2-7, with 8 bases identical to TRBD1. V trimming: 8 bases; J trimming: 1 base; junction bases outside the gene matches: 7. CDR1 SNHLY and CDR2 FYNNEI come from the germline V gene. CDR3 length equals 14 residues. CDR3 loop: CASEGQGDSYEQYF. In nucleotides, the CDR3 is TGTGCCAGCGAAGGACAGGGTGATTCCTACGAGCAGTACTTC. The variable domain in full, completed from reference TRBV2 and TRBJ2-7, reads EPEVTQTPSHQVTQMGQEVILRCVPISNHLYFYWYRQILGQKVEFLVSFYNNEISEKSEIFDDQFSVERPDGSNFTLKIRSTKLEDSAMYFCASEGQGDSYEQYFGPGTRLTVT.

V usage is TRBV12-5 and J usage is TRBJ1-4, with D possibly TRBD1 on 6 matching bases. The length of the CDR3 is 14 residues. From germline, CDR1 is LGHNT and CDR2 FRNRAP. Trimming removed 5 bases from V and 5 bases from J, with 12 bases in between. The DNA for the CDR3 is TGTGCTAGTGGTACTCAGGGGTCGAATGAAAAACTGTTTTTT. It encodes CASGTQGSNEKLFF.

The chain links TRBV7-2 to TRBJ2-5; D gene unclear. CDR3 length equals 13 residues. Germline V gene lookup returns CDR1 SGHTA and CDR2 FQGNSA. Trimming cost V 4 bases and J 5 bases, with 11 bases left between them. CDR3 in amino acids: CASSSPGRETQYF. Here the CDR3 DNA reads TGTGCCAGCAGCTCCCCGGGCAGGGAGACCCAGTACTTC.

J is TRBJ1-2 and V is TRBV11-2; D gene ambiguous. The CDR3 spans 14 residues. V was pared by 4 bases and J by 9 bases, with 18 bases between. In germline, CDR1 is SGHAT, CDR2 FQNNGV. As DNA, the CDR3 is TGTGCCAGCAGCTCAACACGTGTGCTGCGGAGCTACACCTTC. Protein: CASSSTRVLRSYTF.

In its sample, this clone was seen a few times. V is TRBV7-6 and J is TRBJ1-6; D gene ambiguous. The CDR3 extends over 13 amino acids. Trimming pared 4 bases from V and 9 bases from J, leaving 10 bases between. The V gene's germline CDR1 is SGHVS and CDR2 FNYEAQ. The DNA of the CDR3 is TGTGCCAGCAGCTCATCCATCACTTCACCCCTCCACTTT. Amino acid sequence: CASSSSITSPLHF.

The CDR3 sequence: CASSTLVPSSYEQYF. The CDR3 DNA sequence: TGTGCCAGCAGTACATTGGTCCCGAGCTCCTACGAGCAGTACTTC. V and J are TRBV6-1 and TRBJ2-7, with D uncertain. Germline CDR1 reads MNHNS; CDR2 reads SASEGT. The CDR3 has 15 amino acids. The V gene lost 5 bases and the J gene lost 0 bases, with 14 bases spanning the gap.

This clone was seen a handful of times. For the CDR3, the DNA is TGTGCCAGCAGCGGACAAGTCCCGCTACACTACGAGCAGTACTTC. It codes for CASSGQVPLHYEQYF. V gene TRBV5-6 combines with J gene TRBJ2-7, with D perhaps matching TRBD1 (5 bases). The CDR3 covers 15 residues. Trimming left V 4 bases short and J 3 bases short, with 17 bases between. CDR1 SGHDT and CDR2 YYEEEE come from the germline V gene. Full variable domain (outside the CDR3, taken from reference TRBV5-6 and TRBJ2-7): DAGVTQSPTHLIKTRGQQVTLRCSPKSGHDTVSWYQQALGQGPQFIFQYYEEEERQRGNFPDRFSGHQFPNYSSELNVNALLLGDSALYLCASSGQVPLHYEQYFGPGTRLTVT.

The chain couples TRBV19 to TRBJ2-7; TRBD1 is a possible D gene (6 bases). The CDR3 sequence is 15 residues long. The V gene's germline CDR1 is LNHDA and CDR2 SQIVND (reference sequence). Trimming left V 8 bases short and J 7 bases short, with 24 bases between. CDR3 DNA: TGTGCCAGTTCCCCCACCTACAGGGTTTTGAGGGAGCAGTACTTC. Residues: CASSPTYRVLREQYF.

This clone has more than one count but fewer than ten. The chain has TRBV27 and TRBJ2-7; perhaps TRBD1 as D (5 bases). This CDR3 is 14 amino acids long. V was shortened by 3 bases and J by 2 bases, with 11 bases between the two germline ends. Germline lookup yields CDR1 MNHEY and CDR2 SMNVEV (reference sequence). DNA for the CDR3: TGTGCCAGCAGTTTCGGTGGGGCTACCTACGAGCAGTACTTC. Translation gives CASSFGGATYEQYF.

In its sample, this clone was seen a few times. The V gene is TRBV5-1, the J gene TRBJ1-2; D is perhaps TRBD1 (6 bases). From germline, CDR1 is SGHRS and CDR2 YFSETQ. CDR3 length: 13 amino acids. V was pared by 2 bases and J by 8 bases, with 13 bases between. This chain's CDR3 is CASSFNRVGGYTF. CDR3 DNA: TGCGCCAGCAGCTTCAACAGGGTTGGAGGCTACACCTTC.

This chain links TRBV5-1 with TRBJ2-3, with 7 bases fitting TRBD1. With V trimmed by 0 bases and J by 6 bases, 7 bases remained unmatched. The CDR3 sequence is 15 residues long. Germline CDR1 is SGHRS and CDR2 is YFSETQ. Written as DNA, the CDR3 is TGCGCCAGCAGCTTGGAAGGGACAGAGCACGATACGCAGTATTTT. This gives the protein CASSLEGTEHDTQYF.